Below are 22 T cell receptor beta chains sequenced from a single sample in a study of cytomegalovirus exposure and HLA in healthy donors. In the PCR, 60 Vbeta and 13 Jbeta primers were used. Sequencing was performed with immunoSEQ multiplex PCR; in TCRdb, only in-frame clones are kept and a portion is missing. The table records some 98,000 clones, 70% to 85% of them present only once. Input material: PBMCs. The receptors stem from a human donor in good health.

V usage is TRBV28 and J usage is TRBJ1-2; 8 bases map to TRBD1. Germline CDR1 MDHEN, CDR2 SYDVKM. The CDR3 extends over 16 amino acids. V gave up 4 bases and J gave up 2 bases; unmatched junction bases: 9. The CDR3 is CASSSLQGVKNYGYTF. CDR3 bases: TGTGCCAGCAGTTCCCTACAGGGGGTTAAGAACTATGGCTACACCTTC.

In this sample, this clone turned up once. The gene calls are TRBV25-1 and TRBJ2-3; TRBD2 matches 10 bases. Germline trimming cut 4 bases from V and 4 bases from J; bases unmatched to any gene: 11. From germline, CDR1 is MGHDK and CDR2 SYGVNS. There are 17 residues in the CDR3. CDR3 in amino acids: CASSGATAGGYADTQYF. The DNA for the CDR3 is TGTGCCAGCAGTGGGGCCACAGCGGGAGGGTACGCAGATACGCAGTATTTT.

The chain is built from TRBV6-5 and TRBJ2-7, with TRBD2 matching over 11 bases. After removal of 6 bases from V and 4 bases from J, the junction contained 2 bases not matched to a gene. Germline V gives CDR1 MNHEY, CDR2 SVGAGI. This CDR3 contains 13 residues. CDR3 sequence (DNA): TGTGCCAGCAGAAGGACTAGCGGGTACGAGCAGTACTTC. Amino acids: CASRRTSGYEQYF.

The genes are TRBV7-8 and TRBJ2-1, with 7 bases aligning to TRBD1. CDR3 length: 16 residues. Per the germline V gene, CDR1 is SGHVS and CDR2 is FQNEAQ. J gave up 6 bases and V 0 bases, and 8 bases lay outside the gene matches. CDR3 in amino acids: CASSLATPGGPNEQFF. Here the CDR3 DNA reads TGTGCCAGCAGCTTAGCCACCCCAGGGGGTCCCAATGAGCAGTTCTTC.

This clone has only a few counts. The V and J genes are TRBV4-1 and TRBJ2-1, with TRBD1 as a possible D gene (5 bases). The CDR3 extends over 11 amino acids. Trimming pared 1 base from V and 15 bases from J, leaving 10 bases between. Per germline, CDR1 MGHRA and CDR2 YSYEKL. The CDR3 sequence: CASSQGQYAFF. The CDR3, as DNA: TGCGCCAGCAGCCAAGGACAGTATGCGTTCTTC.

The gene calls are TRBV6-1 and TRBJ2-1; 11 bases fit TRBD1. V lost 7 bases, J lost 5 bases, and 7 bases stayed unmatched. Germline CDR1 is MNHNS and CDR2 is SASEGT. CDR3 size: 15 residues. Here the CDR3 DNA reads TGTGCCAGCACCCGGGGGACAGGGGGGAACAATGAGCAGTTCTTC. Its translation: CASTRGTGGNNEQFF.

In its sample, this clone was seen once. This chain connects TRBV27 to TRBJ1-6; D not resolved. Trimming stripped 1 base from V and 6 bases from J, with 10 bases between. The CDR3 is 15 residues long. The germline V gene has CDR1 MNHEY and CDR2 SMNVEV (reference sequence). The CDR3 region is CASSLLFGFNSPLHF. The CDR3, as DNA: TGTGCCAGCAGTTTATTATTCGGGTTTAATTCACCCCTCCACTTT.

The chain is built from TRBV25-1 and TRBJ2-1; D may be TRBD1 (5 bases). Germline lookup yields CDR1 MGHDK and CDR2 SYGVNS. The V end was cut by 5 bases, the J end by 1 base, with 15 bases between. The CDR3 sequence is 16 residues long. The CDR3 coding sequence is TGTGCCAGCAGTCATATACAGGTTACATCCTACAATGAGCAGTTCTTC. It encodes CASSHIQVTSYNEQFF.

V usage is TRBV15 and J usage is TRBJ1-1, with D possibly TRBD1 on 6 matching bases. The CDR3 consists of 16 residues. Trimming pared 0 bases from V and 6 bases from J, leaving 17 bases between. Germline assignment: CDR1 LNHNV and CDR2 YYDKDF (reference sequence). The CDR3 spells CATSRDLPGDRAEAFF. In DNA, the CDR3 is TGTGCCACCAGCAGAGATCTTCCAGGGGATCGCGCTGAAGCTTTCTTT. Complete variable domain (other parts from reference TRBV15 and TRBJ1-1): DAMVIQNPRYQVTQFGKPVTLSCSQTLNHNVMYWYQQKSSQAPKLLFHYYDKDFNNEADTPDNFQSRRPNTSFCFLDIRSPGLGDTAMYLCATSRDLPGDRAEAFFGQGTRLTVV.

The chain combines TRBV4-3 with TRBJ1-2; D not certain. Germline V CDR1 and CDR2: LGHNA, YSLEER. V was cut by 1 base and J by 5 bases, with 20 bases left in between. This CDR3 is built from 17 residues. CDR3 sequence (DNA): TGCGCCAGCAGCCAAGTACTTTCCCCTTTCCAACCTTATGGCTACACCTTC. Amino acid sequence: CASSQVLSPFQPYGYTF.

V usage is TRBV7-9 and J usage is TRBJ2-1; 7 nucleotides line up with TRBD2. Germline-derived CDR1 and CDR2 are SEHNR and FQNEAQ (reference sequence). V shed 5 bases and J 8 bases; nucleotides not matched to a gene: 12. This CDR3 contains 15 residues. The CDR3 DNA follows: TGTGCCAGCAGCACCTTAGGGAGGGTCAGGGATGAGCAGTTCTTC. It specifies CASSTLGRVRDEQFF. Using reference TRBV7-9 and TRBJ2-1 for the parts outside the CDR3, the full variable domain is DTGVSQNPRHKITKRGQNVTFRCDPISEHNRLYWYRQTLGQGPEFLTYFQNEAQLEKSRLLSDRFSAERPKGSFSTLEIQRTEQGDSAMYLCASSTLGRVRDEQFFGPGTRLTVL.

This chain connects TRBV4-3 to TRBJ2-7; 11 bases fit TRBD2. Trimming cost V 0 bases and J 0 bases; bases outside gene matches: 4. Germline values: CDR1 LGHNA, CDR2 YSLEER. This CDR3 is 17 amino acids long. The CDR3 nucleotides are TGCGCCAGCAGCCAAGAACTAGCGGGGGATAGCTCCTACGAGCAGTACTTC. This gives the protein CASSQELAGDSSYEQYF.

The rearrangement links TRBV27 to TRBJ2-7, with D possibly matching TRBD2 (6 bases). This CDR3 region has 15 residues. V lost 6 bases, J lost 3 bases, and 18 bases lay in between. CDR1 is MNHEY and CDR2 is SMNVEV in the germline V gene (reference sequence). The CDR3 DNA is TGTGCCAGCAGGGACAACGGGGGTGTGAGCTACGAGCAGTACTTC. It is translated as CASRDNGGVSYEQYF.

The rearrangement joins TRBV15 to TRBJ2-7; a possible D gene is TRBD2 (6 bases). The CDR3 is made up of 12 amino acids. Germline loops: CDR1 LNHNV, CDR2 YYDKDF (reference sequence). Trimming shortened V by 3 bases and J by 4 bases, and 7 bases separated the two germline ends. CDR3 DNA: TGTGCCACCAGCAGGGCGGGGTACGAGCAGTACTTC. Translated: CATSRAGYEQYF.

The chain uses TRBV2 and TRBJ1-4, with 7 bases aligning to TRBD1. V dropped 7 bases and J dropped 0; count of bases not matched to a gene: 8. The CDR3 sequence is 16 residues long. The germline V gene has CDR1 SNHLY and CDR2 FYNNEI. DNA of the CDR3: TGTGCCAGCACCAGAACAGGGGTTACAACTAATGAAAAACTGTTTTTT. Translation: CASTRTGVTTNEKLFF.

V usage is TRBV29-1 and J usage is TRBJ2-1, with D possibly matching TRBD1 (5 bases). The CDR3 sequence is 14 residues long. Germline CDR1 SQVTM, CDR2 ANQGSEA. V gave up 7 bases and J gave up 1 base, with 14 bases separating them. The CDR3: CSGIGDVSYNEQFF. The CDR3 DNA reads TGCAGCGGAATAGGGGATGTATCCTACAATGAGCAGTTCTTC.

CDR3 nucleotides: TGCGCCAGCAGCCAAGCCAGGCCGAACACCGGGGAGCTGTTTTTT. Translation: CASSQARPNTGELFF. This rearrangement joins TRBV4-3 to TRBJ2-2; D is unclear. V lost 1 base to trimming and J lost 0 bases, with 6 bases between them. The CDR3 covers 15 residues. The V gene's germline CDR1 is LGHNA and CDR2 YSLEER.

The CDR3, as DNA: TGTGCCAGCAGCGTAGGAGCGGGAGGGCCCTACGAGCAGTACTTC. Its translation is CASSVGAGGPYEQYF. V gene TRBV9 combines with J gene TRBJ2-7, with 10 bases aligning to TRBD2. J gave up 2 bases and V 0 bases, and 2 bases lay outside the gene matches. The germline CDR1 and CDR2 sequences are SGDLS and YYNGEE. The CDR3 loop spans 15 amino acids.

This chain uses TRBV10-1 with TRBJ1-2; TRBD1 might be the D (6 bases). Trimming took off 7 bases at V and 2 bases at J, with 11 bases between the two ends. Per germline, CDR1 WNHNN and CDR2 SYGVQD (reference sequence). The CDR3 is made up of 13 amino acids. The CDR3 region is CASKGRGNYGYTF. Written as DNA, the CDR3 is TGCGCCAGCAAAGGGAGGGGGAACTATGGCTACACCTTC.

This sequence joins TRBV7-9 and TRBJ2-7, with D possibly being TRBD2 (6 bases). There are 14 residues in the CDR3. The V end lost 3 bases, the J end lost 3 bases, and 12 bases lay between the germline ends. The germline V gene has CDR1 SEHNR and CDR2 FQNEAQ (reference sequence). In nucleotides, the CDR3 is TGTGCCAGCAGCTTGGGGGGTCCCAGCTACGAGCAGTACTTC. It translates to CASSLGGPSYEQYF.

This clone was observed a handful of times. V is TRBV6-1 and J is TRBJ2-2; possibly TRBD2 for D (6 bases). Germline V gives CDR1 MNHNS, CDR2 SASEGT. V was shortened by 7 bases and J by 6 bases, with 15 bases between the two germline ends. The CDR3 is 14 amino acids. CDR3 protein: CASIAVLASGELFF. The CDR3 DNA reads as TGTGCCAGCATCGCCGTCCTAGCGTCCGGGGAGCTGTTTTTT.

J is TRBJ2-3 and V is TRBV13; maybe TRBD1 (5 bases). The CDR3 totals 16 residues. Germline CDR1 is PRHDT and CDR2 is FYEKMQ (reference sequence). Trimming removed 5 bases at V and 6 bases at J, with 21 bases between. CDR3 sequence reads: CASSDRLTGSGDTQYF. Written as DNA, the CDR3 is TGTGCCAGCAGCGACCGTCTTACAGGTTCCGGGGATACGCAGTATTTT.